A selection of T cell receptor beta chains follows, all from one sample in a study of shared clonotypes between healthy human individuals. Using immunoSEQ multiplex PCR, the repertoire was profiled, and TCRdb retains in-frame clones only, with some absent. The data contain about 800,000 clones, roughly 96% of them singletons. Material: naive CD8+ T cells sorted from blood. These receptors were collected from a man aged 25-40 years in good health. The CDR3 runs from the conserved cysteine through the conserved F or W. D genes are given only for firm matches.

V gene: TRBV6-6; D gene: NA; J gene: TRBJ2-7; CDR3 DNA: TGTGCCAGCAGTCCCTCGGGATCCTACGAGCAGTACTTC; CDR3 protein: CASSPSGSYEQYF
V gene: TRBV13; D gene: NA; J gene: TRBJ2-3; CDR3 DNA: TGTGCCAGCAGCCCCCAAAGGACGGGATCAGATACGCAGTATTTT; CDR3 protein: CASSPQRTGSDTQYF
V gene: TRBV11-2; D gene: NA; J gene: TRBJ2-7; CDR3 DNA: TGTGCCAGCAGCCGCGGGGGCGGGACGAACTACGAGCAGTACTTC; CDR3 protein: CASSRGGGTNYEQYF
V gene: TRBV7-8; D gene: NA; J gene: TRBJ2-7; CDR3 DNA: TGTGCCAGCAGCCCCTCCAGAGGGCGGGGATCCTACGAGCAGTACTTC; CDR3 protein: CASSPSRGRGSYEQYF
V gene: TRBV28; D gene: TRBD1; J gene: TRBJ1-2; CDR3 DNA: TGTGCCAGCAGTCCCTCTTTGACAGGGTTCTATGGCTACACCTTC; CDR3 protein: CASSPSLTGFYGYTF
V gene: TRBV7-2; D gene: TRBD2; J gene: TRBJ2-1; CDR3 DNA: TGTGCCAGCAGCTTAGGGTCAGCGGGAGTCCTGCTCTACAATGAGCAGTTCTTC; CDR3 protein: CASSLGSAGVLLYNEQFF
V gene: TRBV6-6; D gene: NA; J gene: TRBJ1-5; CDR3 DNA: TGTGCCAGCGGCTCGGGGGGGAGGCAGCCCCAGCATTTT; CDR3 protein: CASGSGGRQPQHF
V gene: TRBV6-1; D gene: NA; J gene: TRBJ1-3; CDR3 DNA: TGTGCCAGCAGTGACACGGGGGCCGGAAACACCATATATTTT; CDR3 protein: CASSDTGAGNTIYF
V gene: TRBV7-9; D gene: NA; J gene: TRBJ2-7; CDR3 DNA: TGTGCCAGCAGCATGTCAGAGGTTGGGGAGCAGTACTTC; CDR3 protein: CASSMSEVGEQYF
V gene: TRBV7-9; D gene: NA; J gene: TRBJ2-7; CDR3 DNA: TGTGCCAGCAGCTTAAATTCCCACGCCTACGAGCAGTACTTC; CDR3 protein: CASSLNSHAYEQYF
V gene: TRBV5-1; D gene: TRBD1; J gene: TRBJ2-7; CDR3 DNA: TGCGCCAGCAGCCTCACCGGACAGGGGGGAATATACGAGCAGTACTTC; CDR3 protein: CASSLTGQGGIYEQYF
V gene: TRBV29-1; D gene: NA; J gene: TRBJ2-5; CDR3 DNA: TGCAGCGTTGAAGATCGGACGGAATCCCAAGAGACCCAGTACTTC; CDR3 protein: CSVEDRTESQETQYF
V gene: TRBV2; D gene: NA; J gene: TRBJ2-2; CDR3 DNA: TGTGCCAGACAGGGTCTTAACACCGGGGAGCTGTTTTTT; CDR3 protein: CARQGLNTGELFF